The clone carrying this T cell receptor (beta chain) was found a few times. The antigen remains undetermined. The record originates from a study of cytomegalovirus exposure and HLA in healthy donors. Study-wide context: Previous work identified 120 million or so unique TCR beta sequences from about 179 million T cells.

V shed 3 bases, J shed 9 bases, and the junction held 10 bases outside the gene matches. Per the germline V gene, CDR1 is MGHRA and CDR2 is YSYEKL. The CDR3 covers 14 residues. Vbeta (60) and Jbeta (13) primers were used in the PCR. The assay was immunoSEQ multiplex PCR, and TCRdb's table has in-frame clones only and misses some. The sample includes under 150,000 clones, 8% to 10% seen only once; the top ten take around 3%. Study-wide results and limits: Later genetic work tied a missense DCLRE1C variant to beta-chain V and J trimming.

The chain is built from TRBV4-1 and TRBJ1-2, with TRBD1 matching over 7 bases. The receptor comes from a young man in good health and CMV-seronegative. Material: PBMCs. CDR3 nucleotide sequence: TGCGCCAGCAGCCAGGCCGACAGGGCATCTCGCTACACCTTC. Translation: CASSQADRASRYTF.